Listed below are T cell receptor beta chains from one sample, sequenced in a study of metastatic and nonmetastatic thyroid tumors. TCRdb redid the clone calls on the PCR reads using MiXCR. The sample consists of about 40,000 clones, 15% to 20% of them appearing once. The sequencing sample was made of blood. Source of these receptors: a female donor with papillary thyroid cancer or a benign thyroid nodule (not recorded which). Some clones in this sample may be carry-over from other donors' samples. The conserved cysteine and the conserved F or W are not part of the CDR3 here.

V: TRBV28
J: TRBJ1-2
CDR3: ASSLGINYGYT

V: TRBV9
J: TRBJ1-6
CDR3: ASSVNRDNSPLH

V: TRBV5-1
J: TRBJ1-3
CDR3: ASSLGFDSSGNTIY

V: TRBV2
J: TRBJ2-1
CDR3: ASRAHRGDEQF

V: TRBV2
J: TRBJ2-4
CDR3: ASSGTAKNIQY

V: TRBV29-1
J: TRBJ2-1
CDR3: SADRSPYNEQF

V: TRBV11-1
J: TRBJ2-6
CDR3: ASSLVLGLHSGANVLT

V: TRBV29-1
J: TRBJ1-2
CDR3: SVGPEGQGYT

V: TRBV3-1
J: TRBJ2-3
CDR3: ASRGGVAGPTDTQY

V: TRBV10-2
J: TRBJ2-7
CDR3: ASRGGTAKYYEQN

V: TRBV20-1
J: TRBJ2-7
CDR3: SCGLADYEQY

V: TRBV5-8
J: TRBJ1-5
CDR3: ASAPGVSYQPQH

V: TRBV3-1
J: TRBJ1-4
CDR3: ASSHPRGENEKLF

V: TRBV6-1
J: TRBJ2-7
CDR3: ASSDKVFSATSYEQY

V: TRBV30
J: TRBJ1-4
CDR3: AWSQGYSTNEKLF

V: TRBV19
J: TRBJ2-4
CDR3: ASTGQGENIQY

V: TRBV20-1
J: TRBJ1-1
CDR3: SASRGTMNTEAF

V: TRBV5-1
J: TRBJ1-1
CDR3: ASSPPRGPSGEAF

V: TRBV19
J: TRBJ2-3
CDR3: ASSRQGRVGTDTQY

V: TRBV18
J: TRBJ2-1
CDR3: ASPPNQYNEQF

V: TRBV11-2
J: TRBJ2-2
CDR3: ASSARQGARTGELF

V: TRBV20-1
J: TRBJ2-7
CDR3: SASTSDEQY

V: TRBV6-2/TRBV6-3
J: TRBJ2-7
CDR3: ASSLLGGSYEQY

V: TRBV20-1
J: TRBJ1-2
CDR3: SANVRETGYT

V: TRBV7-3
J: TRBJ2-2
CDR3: ASSLKGSGITGELF

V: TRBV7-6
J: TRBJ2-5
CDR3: ASSRGGSQETQY

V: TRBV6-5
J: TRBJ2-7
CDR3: ASSYPGTYEQY

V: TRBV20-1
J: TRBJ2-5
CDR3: SARALKGTQY

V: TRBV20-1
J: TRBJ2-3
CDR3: SARDGVRADTQY

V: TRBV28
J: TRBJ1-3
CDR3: ASSLEALYSGNTIY

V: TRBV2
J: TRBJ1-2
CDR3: ARSTGAEDGYT

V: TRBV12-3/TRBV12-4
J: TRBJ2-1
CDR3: ASSSGGAAYNEQF

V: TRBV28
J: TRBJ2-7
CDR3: ASSYRGLFEQY

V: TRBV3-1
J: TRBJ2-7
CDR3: ASSRTGGVVLGYEQY

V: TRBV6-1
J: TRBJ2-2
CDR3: ASSEGTGDTGELF

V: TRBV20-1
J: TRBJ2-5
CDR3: SAPLAGGQGRETQY

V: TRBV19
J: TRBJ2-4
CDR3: ASSILGGAKNIQY

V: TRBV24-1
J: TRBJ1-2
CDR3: ATSDEGAGFNGYT

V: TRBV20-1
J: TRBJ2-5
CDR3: SPFGDETQY

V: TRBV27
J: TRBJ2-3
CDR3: ASTISHDRATDTQY

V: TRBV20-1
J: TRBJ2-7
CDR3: SALMGSVARSYEQY

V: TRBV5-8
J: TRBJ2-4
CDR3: ASSFGRAKNIQY

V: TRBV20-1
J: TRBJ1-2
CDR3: SARDRRGTGGITYGYT

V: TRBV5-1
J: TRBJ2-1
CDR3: ASSSPGTSGYNEQF

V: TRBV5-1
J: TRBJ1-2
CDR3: ASSLGSAYGYT

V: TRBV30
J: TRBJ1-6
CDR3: AWSNLNSYNSPLH

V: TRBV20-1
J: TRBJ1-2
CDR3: SARDSMLGDYGYT

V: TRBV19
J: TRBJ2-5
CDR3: ASSVDGQETQY

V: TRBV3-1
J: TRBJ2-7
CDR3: ASIPGRGDSYEQY

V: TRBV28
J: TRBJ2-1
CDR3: ASSLRGTRSYNEQF

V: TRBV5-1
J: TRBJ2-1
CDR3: ASSLGIGGPYNEQF

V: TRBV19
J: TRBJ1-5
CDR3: AITRQCNSQPQH

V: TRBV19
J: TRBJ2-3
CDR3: ASSRVRTDLGGQY

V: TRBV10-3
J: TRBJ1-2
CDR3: AISGDRGYYGYT